This T cell receptor beta chain derives from a study of blood T cells in healthy people across ages. The table lists this clonotype with a few counts. A second PCR, run for about 6 to 11 cycles, used a sample-barcoded 5' primer plus a J-beta primer mix. Via MiXCR, TCRdb re-called the 5' RACE reads, giving one row per CDR3 protein. The sample consists of over 600,000 distinct CDR3 sequences, 40% to 50% of them appearing once. Germline CDR1 MNHEY, CDR2 SMNVEV (reference sequence). This CDR3 is 14 amino acids long. V was cut by 6 bases and J by 4 bases, with 15 bases left in between. The source of this sequence is an elderly man in good health. Input material: blood. This chain joins TRBV27 and TRBJ1-2; D possibly corresponds to TRBD1 (5 bases). DNA for the CDR3: TGTGCCAGCAGCTATGGGCCAGGGAGCTATGGCTACACCTTC. Residues: CASSYGPGSYGYTF.